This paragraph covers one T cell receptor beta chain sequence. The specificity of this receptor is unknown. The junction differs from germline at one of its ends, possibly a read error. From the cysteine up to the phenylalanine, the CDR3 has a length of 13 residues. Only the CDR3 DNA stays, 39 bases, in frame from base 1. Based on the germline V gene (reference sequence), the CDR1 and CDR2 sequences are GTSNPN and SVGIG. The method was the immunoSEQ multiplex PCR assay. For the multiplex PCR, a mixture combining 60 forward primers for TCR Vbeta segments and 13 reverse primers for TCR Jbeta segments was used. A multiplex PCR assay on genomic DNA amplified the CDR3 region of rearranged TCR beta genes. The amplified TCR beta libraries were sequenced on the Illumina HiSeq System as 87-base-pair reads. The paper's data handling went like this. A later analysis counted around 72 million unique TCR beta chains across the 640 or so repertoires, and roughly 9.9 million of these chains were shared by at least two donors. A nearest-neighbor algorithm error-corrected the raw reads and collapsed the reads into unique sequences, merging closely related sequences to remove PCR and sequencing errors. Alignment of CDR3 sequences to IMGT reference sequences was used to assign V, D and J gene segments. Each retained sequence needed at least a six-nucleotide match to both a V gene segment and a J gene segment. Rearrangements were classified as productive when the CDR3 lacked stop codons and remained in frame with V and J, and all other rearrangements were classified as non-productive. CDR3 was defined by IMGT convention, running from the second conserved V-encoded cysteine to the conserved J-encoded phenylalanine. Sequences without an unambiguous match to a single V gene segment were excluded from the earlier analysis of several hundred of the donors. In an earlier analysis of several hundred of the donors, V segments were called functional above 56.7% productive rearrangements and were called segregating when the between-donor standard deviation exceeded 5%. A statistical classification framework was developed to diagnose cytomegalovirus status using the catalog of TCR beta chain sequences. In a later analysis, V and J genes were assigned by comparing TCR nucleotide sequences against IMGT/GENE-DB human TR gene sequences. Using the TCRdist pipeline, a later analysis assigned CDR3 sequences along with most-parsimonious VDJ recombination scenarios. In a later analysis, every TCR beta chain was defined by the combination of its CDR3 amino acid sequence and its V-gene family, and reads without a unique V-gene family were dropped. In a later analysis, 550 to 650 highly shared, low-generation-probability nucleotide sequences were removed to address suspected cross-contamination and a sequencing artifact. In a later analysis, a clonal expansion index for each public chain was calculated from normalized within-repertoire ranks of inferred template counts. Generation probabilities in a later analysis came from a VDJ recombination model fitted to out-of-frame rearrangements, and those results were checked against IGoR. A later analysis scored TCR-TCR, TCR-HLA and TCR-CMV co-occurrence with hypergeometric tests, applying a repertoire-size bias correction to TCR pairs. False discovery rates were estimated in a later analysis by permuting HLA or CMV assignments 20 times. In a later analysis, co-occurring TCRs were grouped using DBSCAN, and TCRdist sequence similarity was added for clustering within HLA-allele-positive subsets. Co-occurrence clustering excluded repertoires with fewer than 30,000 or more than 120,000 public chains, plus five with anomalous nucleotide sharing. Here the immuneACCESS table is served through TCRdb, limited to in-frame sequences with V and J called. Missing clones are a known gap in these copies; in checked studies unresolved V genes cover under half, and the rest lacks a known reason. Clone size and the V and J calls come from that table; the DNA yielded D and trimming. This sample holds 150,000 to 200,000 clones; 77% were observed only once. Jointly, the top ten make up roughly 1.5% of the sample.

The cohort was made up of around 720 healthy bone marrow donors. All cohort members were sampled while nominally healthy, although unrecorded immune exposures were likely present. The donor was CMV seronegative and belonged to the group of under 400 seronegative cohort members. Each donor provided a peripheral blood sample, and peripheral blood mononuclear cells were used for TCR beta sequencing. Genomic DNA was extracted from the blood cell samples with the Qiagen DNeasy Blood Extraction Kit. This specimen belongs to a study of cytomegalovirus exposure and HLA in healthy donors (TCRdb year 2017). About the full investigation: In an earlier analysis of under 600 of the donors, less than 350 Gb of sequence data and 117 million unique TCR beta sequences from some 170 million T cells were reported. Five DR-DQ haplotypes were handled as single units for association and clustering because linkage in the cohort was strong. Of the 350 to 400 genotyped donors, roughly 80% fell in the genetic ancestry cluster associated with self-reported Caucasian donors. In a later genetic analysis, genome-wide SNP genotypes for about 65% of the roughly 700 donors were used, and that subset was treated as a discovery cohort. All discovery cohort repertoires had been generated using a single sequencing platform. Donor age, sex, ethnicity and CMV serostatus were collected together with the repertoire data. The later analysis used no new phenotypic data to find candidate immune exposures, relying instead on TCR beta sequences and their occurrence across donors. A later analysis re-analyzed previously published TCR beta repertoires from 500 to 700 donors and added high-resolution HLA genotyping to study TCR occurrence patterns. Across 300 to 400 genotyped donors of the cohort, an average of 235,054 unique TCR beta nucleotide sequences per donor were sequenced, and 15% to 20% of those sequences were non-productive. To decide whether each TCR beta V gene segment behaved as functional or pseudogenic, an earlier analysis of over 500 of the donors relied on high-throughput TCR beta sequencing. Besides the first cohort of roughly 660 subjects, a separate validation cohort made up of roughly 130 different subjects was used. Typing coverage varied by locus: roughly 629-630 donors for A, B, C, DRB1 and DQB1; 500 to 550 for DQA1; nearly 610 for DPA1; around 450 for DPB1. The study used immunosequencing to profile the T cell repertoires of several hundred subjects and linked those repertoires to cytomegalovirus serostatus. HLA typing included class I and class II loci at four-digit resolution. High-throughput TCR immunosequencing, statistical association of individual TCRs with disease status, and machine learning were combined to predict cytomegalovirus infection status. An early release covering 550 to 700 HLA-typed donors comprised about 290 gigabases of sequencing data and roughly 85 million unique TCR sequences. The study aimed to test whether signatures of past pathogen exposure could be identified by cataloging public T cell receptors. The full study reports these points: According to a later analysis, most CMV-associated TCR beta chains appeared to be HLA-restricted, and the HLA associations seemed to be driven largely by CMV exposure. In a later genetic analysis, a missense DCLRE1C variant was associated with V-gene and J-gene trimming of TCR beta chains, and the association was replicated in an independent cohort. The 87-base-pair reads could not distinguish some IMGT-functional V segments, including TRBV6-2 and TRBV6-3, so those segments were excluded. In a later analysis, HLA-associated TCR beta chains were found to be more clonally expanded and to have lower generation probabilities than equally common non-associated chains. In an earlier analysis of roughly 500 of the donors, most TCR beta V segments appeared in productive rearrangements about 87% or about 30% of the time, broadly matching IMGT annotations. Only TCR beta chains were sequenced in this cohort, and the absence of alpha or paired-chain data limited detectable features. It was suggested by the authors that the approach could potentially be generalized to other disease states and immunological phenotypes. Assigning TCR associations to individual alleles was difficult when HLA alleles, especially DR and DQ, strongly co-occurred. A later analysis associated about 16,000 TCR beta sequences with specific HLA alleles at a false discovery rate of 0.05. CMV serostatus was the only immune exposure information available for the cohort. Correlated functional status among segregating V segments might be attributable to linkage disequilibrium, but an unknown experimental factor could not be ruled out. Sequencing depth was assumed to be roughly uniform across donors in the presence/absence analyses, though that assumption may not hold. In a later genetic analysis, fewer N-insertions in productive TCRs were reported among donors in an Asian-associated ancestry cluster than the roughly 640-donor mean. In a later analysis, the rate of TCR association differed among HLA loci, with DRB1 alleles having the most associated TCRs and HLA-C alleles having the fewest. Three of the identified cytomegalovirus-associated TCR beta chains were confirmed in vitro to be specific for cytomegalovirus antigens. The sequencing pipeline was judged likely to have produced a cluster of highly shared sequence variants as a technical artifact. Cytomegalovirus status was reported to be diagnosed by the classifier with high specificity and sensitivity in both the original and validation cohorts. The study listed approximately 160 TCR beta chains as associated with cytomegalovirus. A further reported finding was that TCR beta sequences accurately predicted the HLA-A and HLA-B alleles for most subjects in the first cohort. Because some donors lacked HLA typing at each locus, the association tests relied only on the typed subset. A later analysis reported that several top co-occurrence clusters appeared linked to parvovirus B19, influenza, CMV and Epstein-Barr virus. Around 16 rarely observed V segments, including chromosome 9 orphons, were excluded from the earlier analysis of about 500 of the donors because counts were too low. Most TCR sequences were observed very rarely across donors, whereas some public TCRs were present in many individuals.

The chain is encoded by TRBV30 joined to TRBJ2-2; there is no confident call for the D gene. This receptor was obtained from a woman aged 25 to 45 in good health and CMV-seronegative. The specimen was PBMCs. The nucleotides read TGTGCCCGGAGTGTACTAAGGACCGGGGAGCTGTTTTTT. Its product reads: CARSVLRTGELFF.